This T cell receptor (beta chain) was documented in a study of blood T cell repertoires in COVID-19. As for the study in general: Spain, Italy and the United States supplied samples that represented acute and convalescent COVID-19. T cells, B-cell-depleted T cells, or PBMCs supplied cDNA or gDNA.

The CDR3 extends over 14 amino acids. Germline CDR1 is KGHDR and CDR2 is SFDVKD. The trim removed 7 bases at V and 2 bases at J, leaving 5 bases unmatched. Authors' data handling: Estimation of nucleated cell counts was performed using reference gene primer amplification. TCRdb's copy holds only in-frame clones and misses some; the assay was immunoSEQ multiplex PCR. The V and J calls and clone size come from that table; D and trimming were worked out from the DNA. The data contain roughly 420,000 clones, 85% to 90% of them singletons. The chain joins TRBV24-1 to TRBJ2-3; 7 bases map to TRBD2. The source of this sequence is a young woman with acute COVID-19. Material for sequencing was PBMCs or T cells enriched from blood (not recorded which). The CDR3 DNA is TGTGCCACCAGCTTGGGGGGGACCACAGATACGCAGTATTTT. It yields the protein CATSLGGTTDTQYF.